This TCR beta chain was obtained from a study of T-cell memory formation after mild COVID-19. Each CDR3 protein gets one entry after TCRdb re-called the 5' RACE reads with MiXCR. The sample comprises roughly 130,000 distinct CDR3 sequences, 5% to 6.5% of which are singletons, and under 2.5% rests with the top ten. Regarding this clonotype: The target antigen is unknown.

This CDR3 is built from 14 residues. J lost 5 bases, V lost 3 bases, and 7 bases had no gene match. Study-wide points: Clones that contracted from day 15 to 85 had balanced CD4/CD8; later expanders were CD4+ biased.

The sequence derives from an adult woman who had mild COVID-19 (a few samples of this study predate the infection). Cell type and time point are not known. The chain has TRBV12-3 or TRBV12-4 and TRBJ2-7; 7 bases agree with TRBD1. Sequenced material: PBMCs or a T cell subset sorted from them (not recorded which). The CDR3 here is CASSLNRGLDEQYF. CDR3 nucleotides: TGTGCCAGCAGTTTGAACAGGGGCCTGGACGAGCAGTACTTC.